The 21 T cell receptor beta chains reported below all come from one sample, sequenced in a study of T-cell reconstitution after alpha-beta-depleted transplantation in children. Unique molecular identifiers were used in preparing the TCRbeta library. TCRdb used MiXCR to reprocess the PCR reads, holding one entry per CDR3 protein. The sample includes some 550,000 distinct CDR3 sequences, approximately 20% of them seen just once. The sequencing used PBMCs from the stem cell graft donor, collected from the stem cell graft. The receptors shown here come from a human donor who donated a stem cell graft to a child with acute lymphoblastic leukemia.

This clonotype was seen just once. The chain joins TRBV6-1 to TRBJ2-2, with D possibly matching TRBD1 (6 bases). The CDR3 runs to 13 residues. Germline V gene data show CDR1 as MNHNS and CDR2 as SASEGT. Trimming pared 5 bases from V and 6 bases from J, leaving 10 bases between. CDR3 in amino acids: CASSPYRAGELFF. CDR3 coding DNA: TGTGCCAGCAGTCCGTACAGGGCCGGGGAGCTGTTTTTT.

V and J are TRBV3-1 and TRBJ2-3; 8 bases map to TRBD1. CDR1 and CDR2 from the germline V gene are LGHDT and YNNKEL (reference sequence). This CDR3 is 22 amino acids long. V dropped 0 bases and J dropped 0; count of bases not matched to a gene: 20. The CDR3 is CASSQDIWGPGGTSVSTDTQYF. DNA for the CDR3: TGTGCCAGCAGCCAAGATATTTGGGGGCCAGGGGGCACCTCAGTTAGCACAGATACGCAGTATTTT.

V and J are TRBV4-1 and TRBJ1-4; 7 positions agree with TRBD1. The V gene's germline CDR1 is MGHRA and CDR2 YSYEKL. With V trimmed by 4 bases and J by 4 bases, 9 bases remained unmatched. CDR3 size: 16 residues. DNA of the CDR3: TGCGCCAGCAGCCGAGCCCGGGACAGCAATAATGAAAAACTGTTTTTT. Its protein product is CASSRARDSNNEKLFF.

This clonotype was detected a few times. This chain links TRBV19 with TRBJ2-3; TRBD2 aligns across 7 bases. The ends lost 3 bases at V and 2 bases at J; junction bases unmatched: 8. The CDR3 is 16 amino acids. Germline V CDR1 and CDR2: LNHDA, SQIVND (reference sequence). The CDR3 is CASSMSSGTFTDTQYF. DNA of the CDR3: TGTGCCAGTAGTATGAGCAGCGGGACCTTCACAGATACGCAGTATTTT.

V and J are TRBV12-3 or TRBV12-4 and TRBJ1-4; perhaps TRBD1 as D (5 bases). The CDR3 runs 16 residues. V gave up 5 bases and J gave up 5 bases, with 18 bases separating them. CDR3 sequence (DNA): TGTGCCAGCAGTCTCAGAGCCGGGACCTCGAATGAAAAACTGTTTTTT. Translating it yields CASSLRAGTSNEKLFF.

This chain joins TRBV5-5 and TRBJ1-1; D gene uncertain. Germline CDR1 reads SGHKS; CDR2 reads YYEKEE (reference sequence). The CDR3 spans 12 residues. V lost 7 bases, J lost 4 bases, and 11 bases lay in between. CDR3 nucleotides: TGTGCCAGCGCGCTATGGGCCACTGAAGCTTTCTTT. Translating it yields CASALWATEAFF.

This clonotype turned up a few times. V gene TRBV9 combines with J gene TRBJ1-5; 9 nucleotides match TRBD1. J lost 4 bases, V lost 4 bases, and 6 bases had no gene match. This CDR3 region has 15 residues. CDR1 SGDLS and CDR2 YYNGEE come from the germline V gene. The CDR3 reads CASSQGTGRNQPQHF. The CDR3, as DNA: TGTGCCAGCAGCCAAGGGACAGGGAGGAATCAGCCCCAGCATTTT.

This clonotype turned up a few times. This CDR3 is CATSPARGANYGYTF. CDR3 DNA sequence: TGTGCCACCAGCCCAGCCAGGGGTGCAAACTATGGCTACACCTTC. V usage is TRBV15 and J usage is TRBJ1-2, with D perhaps matching TRBD1 (6 bases). V lost 5 bases to trimming and J lost 2 bases, with 15 bases between them. The CDR3 has 15 residues. Germline-derived CDR1 and CDR2 are LNHNV and YYDKDF (reference sequence).

This clonotype was found a few times. The J gene is TRBJ2-2, the V gene TRBV24-1; D uncertain. The CDR3 sequence is 12 residues long. Trimming removed 4 bases at V and 8 bases at J, with 7 bases between. Germline assignment: CDR1 KGHDR and CDR2 SFDVKD. The chain's CDR3 is CATSDHLGELFF. DNA of the CDR3: TGTGCCACCAGTGACCACCTGGGGGAGCTGTTTTTT.

This clonotype was counted only a few times. The chain carries TRBV5-1 and TRBJ2-2; 10 nucleotides agree with TRBD1. With V trimmed by 4 bases and J by 6 bases, 9 bases remained unmatched. This CDR3 contains 16 residues. CDR1 is SGHRS, CDR2 YFSETQ, per germline. CDR3 DNA sequence: TGCGCCAGCAGCGGAAGACAGGGGGCGAGCGCCGGGGAGCTGTTTTTT. It is translated as CASSGRQGASAGELFF.

V gene TRBV2 combines with J gene TRBJ2-1; unclear D gene. CDR3 size: 14 residues. V was clipped by 5 bases and J by 3 bases, with 11 bases between them. Looked up from germline, CDR1 is SNHLY and CDR2 is FYNNEI. This chain's CDR3 is CASSQRTDYNEQFF. In DNA form, the CDR3 reads TGTGCCAGCAGTCAACGGACGGACTACAATGAGCAGTTCTTC. Together with reference TRBV2 and TRBJ2-1, the CDR3 gives the full variable domain: EPEVTQTPSHQVTQMGQEVILRCVPISNHLYFYWYRQILGQKVEFLVSFYNNEISEKSEIFDDQFSVERPDGSNFTLKIRSTKLEDSAMYFCASSQRTDYNEQFFGPGTRLTVL.

CDR3 sequence: CASSLPGTAWETQYF. The CDR3 DNA sequence: TGTGCCAGCAGCTTACCCGGGACGGCCTGGGAGACCCAGTACTTC. This sequence joins TRBV7-2 and TRBJ2-5; D assignment may be TRBD1 or TRBD2 (5 bases each). CDR3 size: 15 residues. V shed 2 bases and J shed 5 bases, with 15 bases lying between them. Germline V lookup: CDR1 SGHTA, CDR2 FQGNSA.

This clonotype turned up a few times. The genes are TRBV27 and TRBJ2-7, with unresolved D. CDR1 and CDR2 (germline): MNHEY, SMNVEV (reference sequence). There are 13 residues in the CDR3. Trimming shortened V by 0 bases and J by 4 bases, and 7 bases separated the two germline ends. The CDR3 DNA is TGTGCCAGCAGTTTATCGTCGGTATACGAGCAGTACTTC. This encodes CASSLSSVYEQYF.

In this sample, this clonotype turned up a few times. The chain employs TRBV5-1 and TRBJ2-1, with a tentative D call TRBD2 (6 bases). Trimming shortened V by 4 bases and J by 0 bases, and 11 bases separated the two germline ends. The CDR3 consists of 15 residues. Germline CDR1 SGHRS, CDR2 YFSETQ. CDR3 bases: TGCGCCAGCAGCCCCGGGGGAGCCTCCTACAATGAGCAGTTCTTC. Protein product: CASSPGGASYNEQFF.

The J gene is TRBJ2-3, the V gene TRBV11-2; no clear D. Germline V gives CDR1 SGHAT, CDR2 FQNNGV. V gave up 0 bases and J gave up 4 bases, with 11 bases separating them. This CDR3 comprises 15 residues. CDR3: CASSLDLTRADTQYF. For the CDR3, the DNA is TGTGCCAGCAGCTTAGATCTAACACGCGCAGATACGCAGTATTTT. Combining the CDR3 with reference TRBV11-2 and TRBJ2-3 gives the whole variable domain EAGVAQSPRYKIIEKRQSVAFWCNPISGHATLYWYQQILGQGPKLLIQFQNNGVVDDSQLPKDRFSAERLKGVDSTLKIQPAKLEDSAVYLCASSLDLTRADTQYFGPGTRLTVL.

This clonotype was seen more than once but under ten times. V is TRBV10-3 and J is TRBJ2-7, with 7 positions matching TRBD1. Germline V lookup: CDR1 ENHRY, CDR2 SYGVKD. V shed 8 bases and J 2 bases; nucleotides not matched to a gene: 3. This CDR3 spans 12 amino acids. The chain's CDR3 is CAIGTVTYEQYF. The CDR3, as DNA: TGTGCCATCGGGACAGTGACCTACGAGCAGTACTTC.

This clonotype was observed a handful of times. The chain is built from TRBV4-2 and TRBJ2-7, with 9 nucleotides matching TRBD2. V lost 0 bases, J lost 2 bases, and 5 bases stayed unmatched. The CDR3 loop spans 16 amino acids. Per the germline V gene, CDR1 is LGHNA and CDR2 is YNFKEQ. The CDR3 DNA reads as TGTGCCAGCAGCCAAGAGGAGGGCGGGAGGGCCTACGAGCAGTACTTC. Protein sequence: CASSQEEGGRAYEQYF.

V is TRBV12-3 or TRBV12-4 and J is TRBJ2-5; D is ambiguous. This CDR3 has 14 residues. Trimming stripped 6 bases from V and 5 bases from J, with 16 bases between. This CDR3 reads CASSPLRAQETQYF. In DNA form, the CDR3 reads TGTGCCAGCAGCCCCCTTCGGGCGCAGGAGACCCAGTACTTC.

This clonotype was picked up a small number of times. The chain has TRBV14 and TRBJ2-3; D is undetermined. Germline assignment: CDR1 SGHDN and CDR2 FVKESK. Trimming stripped 3 bases from V and 8 bases from J, with 12 bases between. This CDR3 contains 13 residues. CDR3 coding DNA: TGTGCCAGCAGCCATTCAATTATGGGTACGCAGTATTTT. This codes for CASSHSIMGTQYF.

This chain's CDR3 is CASSLTSRSADTQYF. The CDR3, as DNA: TGTGCCAGCAGTTTGACATCCAGGTCGGCAGATACGCAGTATTTT. The chain joins TRBV12-3 or TRBV12-4 to TRBJ2-3; D is undetermined. The ends were cut back, 3 bases at V and 4 bases at J, with 14 bases in the middle. This CDR3 contains 15 residues.

This clonotype was found a few times. This chain links TRBV14 with TRBJ2-5; D is tentatively TRBD1 or TRBD2 (5 bases each). The length of the CDR3 is 17 residues. V lost 0 bases and J 0 bases, leaving 14 bases between the germline ends. Germline CDR1 and CDR2: SGHDN and FVKESK. DNA of the CDR3: TGTGCCAGCAGCCAAGAGCTGGGACCACAGTACCAAGAGACCCAGTACTTC. Translation gives CASSQELGPQYQETQYF.